Only a few counts were recorded for the clone carrying this T cell receptor (beta chain). Germline CDR1 is SGHNT and CDR2 is YENEEA. Trimming took 1 base from V and 7 from J, leaving 13 bases between them. The CDR3 consists of 15 residues. The sample is drawn from a study of T cells of healthy individuals. MiXCR was run by TCRdb on the 5' RACE reads, yielding one entry per CDR3 protein. The sample lists about 60,000 distinct CDR3 sequences, about 16% seen once, with approximately 4.8% in the top ten. The source of this sequence is a human donor in good health. The chain combines TRBV11-3 with TRBJ2-2, with D possibly matching TRBD1 (6 bases). CDR3 sequence (DNA): TGTGCCAGCAGCTTAGGGAGACAGGCCAGCGGGGAGCTGTTTTTT. It yields the protein CASSLGRQASGELFF.